This T cell receptor (beta chain) was identified during a study of blood T cell repertoires in COVID-19. About the study: COVID-19 samples from acute and convalescent phases originated in the United States, Italy and Spain. PBMCs, B-cell-depleted T cells, or T cells provided the cDNA or gDNA that made up the material.

Using immunoSEQ multiplex PCR, the repertoire was profiled, and TCRdb retains in-frame clones only, with some absent. The table records 230,000 or so clones, around 82% of them present only once. Germline V CDR1 and CDR2: SEHNR, FQNEAQ (reference sequence). The CDR3 has 17 amino acids. Trimming at V came to 5 bases and at J to 1 base, leaving 6 bases not matched to a gene. This clone was detected ten times or more. The sequence came from a man aged 45-60 years with active or convalescent COVID-19. The genes are TRBV7-9 and TRBJ2-2, with 11 positions matching TRBD2. Sequencing input: peripheral blood. DNA for the CDR3: TGTGCCAGCAGCCCGAGACTAGCGGGGCTGAACACCGGGGAGCTGTTTTTT. Encoded protein: CASSPRLAGLNTGELFF. The full variable domain, its missing parts supplied by reference TRBV7-9 and TRBJ2-2, is DTGVSQNPRHKITKRGQNVTFRCDPISEHNRLYWYRQTLGQGPEFLTYFQNEAQLEKSRLLSDRFSAERPKGSFSTLEIQRTEQGDSAMYLCASSPRLAGLNTGELFFGEGSRLTVL.